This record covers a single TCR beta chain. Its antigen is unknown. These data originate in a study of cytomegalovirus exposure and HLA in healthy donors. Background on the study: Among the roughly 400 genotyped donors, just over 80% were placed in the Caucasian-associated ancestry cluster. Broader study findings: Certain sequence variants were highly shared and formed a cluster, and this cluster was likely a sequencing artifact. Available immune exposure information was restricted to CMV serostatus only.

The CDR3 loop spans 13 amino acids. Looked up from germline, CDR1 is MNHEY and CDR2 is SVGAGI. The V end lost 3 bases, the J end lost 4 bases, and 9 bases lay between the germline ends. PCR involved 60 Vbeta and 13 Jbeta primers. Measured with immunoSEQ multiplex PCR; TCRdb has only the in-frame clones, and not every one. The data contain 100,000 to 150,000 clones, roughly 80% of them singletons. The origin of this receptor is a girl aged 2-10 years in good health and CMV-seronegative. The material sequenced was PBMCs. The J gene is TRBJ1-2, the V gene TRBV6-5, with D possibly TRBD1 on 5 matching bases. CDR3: CASSYSGGYGYTF. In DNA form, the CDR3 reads TGTGCCAGCAGTTATTCGGGGGGCTATGGCTACACCTTC.